Shown below are 22 T cell receptor beta chains from a single sample sequenced in a study of CXCR3-negative and CXCR3-positive naive CD8 T cells. Overall study results and limits: TRB CDR3 hydrophobicity was greater in CXCR3-positive naive cells than in CXCR3-negative naive cells.

Antigen specificity for these receptors is unknown. Through 5' RACE with UMI labels, the TRB cDNA libraries were prepared. From the 5' RACE reads, TCRdb lists one entry per CDR3 protein and no DNA. The specimen's table records over 100,000 distinct CDR3 sequences. The sample comprised naive CXCR3+ CD8+ T cells from blood. Subset denoted: CD45RO-CCR7+CD27+CD95- naive CD8+ T cells expressing CXCR3 (TNR3+). The receptors stem from a human donor in good health. Some clones in this sample may be carry-over from other donors' samples.

The chain combines TRBV24-1 with TRBJ2-2; TCRdb picks TRBD1, but there is no DNA to check that call. CDR3 length equals 14 residues. Per the germline V gene, CDR1 is KGHDR and CDR2 is SFDVKD. CDR3 sequence: CATSGNRESGELFF.

This chain connects TRBV6-6 to TRBJ2-3; TCRdb returns TRBD2, unconfirmable since there is no DNA. The germline CDR1 and CDR2 sequences are MNHNY and SVGAGI (reference sequence). CDR3 size: 14 residues. The CDR3 reads CASGLPTYTDTQYF.

The V and J genes are TRBV10-2 and TRBJ2-7; the D gene TCRdb calls, TRBD1, cannot be checked with no DNA. CDR1 WSHSY and CDR2 SAAADI come from the germline V gene. The CDR3 consists of 17 residues. The CDR3 here is CASRDGPLGISSYEQYF.

The chain is built from TRBV7-9 and TRBJ2-2; the TCRdb D gene call, TRBD1, has no DNA to confirm it. Germline CDR1 and CDR2: SEHNR and FQNEAQ (reference sequence). The CDR3 is 16 amino acids. CDR3 loop: CASSLATGIRSGELFF.

The chain employs TRBV28 and TRBJ2-1; the TRBD2 assignment by TCRdb is unverifiable without DNA. Germline CDR1 MDHEN, CDR2 SYDVKM. The CDR3 is made up of 16 amino acids. CDR3 sequence reads: CASSPKTSGPYNEQFF.

The chain links TRBV30 to TRBJ2-7; TCRdb proposes TRBD1, but this gene call is untestable without DNA. Germline V gene data show CDR1 as GTSNPN and CDR2 as SVGIG (reference sequence). The CDR3 has 13 residues. CDR3 loop: CAWQDRGHYEQYF.

This rearrangement joins TRBV29-1 to TRBJ2-4; TCRdb selects TRBD2, and the lack of DNA leaves this call unchecked. Germline V gene sequence: CDR1 SQVTM, CDR2 ANQGSEA. This CDR3 comprises 15 residues. The CDR3 here is CSVERTSVAKNIQYF.

The chain has TRBV4-3 and TRBJ2-1; TCRdb's D call, TRBD2, is unchecked because there is no DNA. The CDR3 spans 13 residues. CDR1 is LGHNA, CDR2 YSLEER, per germline. This chain's CDR3 is CASSQGLAGEQFF.

The J gene is TRBJ2-7, the V gene TRBV4-2. The CDR3 loop spans 15 amino acids. Looked up from germline, CDR1 is LGHNA and CDR2 is YNFKEQ. The CDR3 sequence is CASSQEIERSYEQYF.

The chain employs TRBV4-3 and TRBJ1-1. Germline V gene lookup returns CDR1 LGHNA and CDR2 YSLEER. The CDR3 extends over 14 amino acids. This chain's CDR3 is CASSQDPRNTEAFF.

V and J are TRBV7-9 and TRBJ1-1. The CDR3 has 13 residues. In germline, CDR1 is SEHNR, CDR2 FQNEAQ (reference sequence). CDR3 sequence reads: CASSPILLPEAFF.

The gene calls are TRBV29-1 and TRBJ1-2; TCRdb returns TRBD1, unconfirmable since there is no DNA. CDR1 SQVTM and CDR2 ANQGSEA come from the germline V gene. There are 13 residues in the CDR3. CDR3 protein: CSVSTTTGYGYTF.

J is TRBJ2-7 and V is TRBV20-1; the D call from TCRdb, TRBD1, cannot be confirmed without DNA. Germline V gene sequence: CDR1 DFQATT, CDR2 SNEGSKA (reference sequence). CDR3 length equals 13 residues. CDR3 region: CSATGTGNYEQYF.

This sequence joins TRBV4-1 and TRBJ2-3. The CDR3 runs to 12 residues. Germline V CDR1 and CDR2: MGHRA, YSYEKL. CDR3 residues: CASSHRTDTQYF.

The chain recombines TRBV6-5 with TRBJ2-7; with no DNA, the TCRdb D assignment of TRBD1 cannot be verified. CDR3 length equals 15 residues. Germline CDR1 MNHEY, CDR2 SVGAGI. The CDR3 sequence is CASSYSTTGAYEQYF.

The V and J genes are TRBV12-3 or TRBV12-4 and TRBJ2-7; TCRdb names TRBD2, which stays unverified in the absence of DNA. CDR3 size: 15 residues. The chain's CDR3 is CASSFWTSGDYEQYF.

The J gene is TRBJ2-3, the V gene TRBV12-3 or TRBV12-4; TCRdb picks TRBD2, but there is no DNA to check that call. The CDR3 runs to 16 residues. This chain's CDR3 is CASSSLASGGTDTQYF.

V gene TRBV6-5 combines with J gene TRBJ1-1; TCRdb calls TRBD1, which cannot be checked without DNA. The CDR3 covers 15 residues. Germline V gene lookup returns CDR1 MNHEY and CDR2 SVGAGI. CDR3 loop: CASSYSLRGGTEAFF.

V and J are TRBV29-1 and TRBJ2-1; TCRdb's assignment of TRBD1 cannot be checked, as there is no DNA. The CDR3 sequence is 14 residues long. Germline V CDR1 and CDR2: SQVTM, ANQGSEA. The CDR3 is CSGARQGFLDEQFF.

The genes are TRBV7-2 and TRBJ2-5; TCRdb names TRBD1, which stays unverified in the absence of DNA. This CDR3 spans 18 amino acids. CDR1 SGHTA and CDR2 FQGNSA come from the germline V gene. This CDR3 reads CASSPYQLRTGVRETQYF.

The rearrangement joins TRBV19 to TRBJ2-2; TCRdb outputs TRBD1, but without DNA this stays unchecked. Germline V lookup: CDR1 LNHDA, CDR2 SQIVND (reference sequence). There are 16 residues in the CDR3. The CDR3 here is CATLGQGPAHSGELFF.

This chain connects TRBV6-5 to TRBJ2-2; TCRdb indicates TRBD1, and absent DNA this call remains unverified. The CDR3 extends over 16 amino acids. In germline, CDR1 is MNHEY, CDR2 SVGAGI. CDR3 amino acids: CASSDLRTGLAGELFF.